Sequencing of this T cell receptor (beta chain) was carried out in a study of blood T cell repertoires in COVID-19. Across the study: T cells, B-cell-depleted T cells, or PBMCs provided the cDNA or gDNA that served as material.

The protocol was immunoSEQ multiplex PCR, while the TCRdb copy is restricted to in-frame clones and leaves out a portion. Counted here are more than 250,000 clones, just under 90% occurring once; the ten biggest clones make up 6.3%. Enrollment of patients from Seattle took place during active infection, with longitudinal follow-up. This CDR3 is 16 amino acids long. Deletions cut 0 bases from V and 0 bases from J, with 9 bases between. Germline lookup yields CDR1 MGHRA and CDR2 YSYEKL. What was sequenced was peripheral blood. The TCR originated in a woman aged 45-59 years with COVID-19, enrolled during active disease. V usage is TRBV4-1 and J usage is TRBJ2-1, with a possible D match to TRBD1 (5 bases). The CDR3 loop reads CASSQEWTNSYNEQFF. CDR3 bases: TGCGCCAGCAGCCAAGAATGGACAAACTCCTACAATGAGCAGTTCTTC.